This entry features one T cell receptor beta chain sequence. Its antigen is unknown. Two oligonucleotides, mixed equimolar, formed the beta constant-region primer covering TRBC1 and TRBC2. Nested alpha and beta constant-region primers with the SP2 primer drove four PCR rounds on ligated cDNA. TCRdb reprocessed the UMI-ligation and nested PCR reads with MiXCR, giving one entry per CDR3 protein. In the table there are roughly 99,000 distinct CDR3 sequences, around 11% of which are singletons. These data originate in a study of naive and memory T cell subsets. Notes on the study in general: A few larger clonotypes appeared in naive repertoires, especially CD8, possibly memory cells re-expressing CD45RA. Naive and memory repertoire findings lacked a ground truth for validation. The power law exponent of TCR abundance differed between naive and memory cells. From naive to CM, EM and EMRA, diversity decreased and Gini increased.

Four subsets defined by CD45RA and CD27 were sorted after CD3, CD4, CD8 and live/dead staining. Input material: naive CD4+ T cells from blood. The clonotype was recovered from a human donor in good health.

The CDR3 protein is CASSLLVYQPQHF. The DNA for the CDR3 is TGTGCCAGCAGTTTACTCGTTTATCAGCCCCAGCATTTT. The chain couples TRBV12-3 or TRBV12-4 to TRBJ1-5; D is undetermined. The CDR3 runs to 13 residues. Trimming stripped 2 bases from V and 5 bases from J, with 7 bases between.